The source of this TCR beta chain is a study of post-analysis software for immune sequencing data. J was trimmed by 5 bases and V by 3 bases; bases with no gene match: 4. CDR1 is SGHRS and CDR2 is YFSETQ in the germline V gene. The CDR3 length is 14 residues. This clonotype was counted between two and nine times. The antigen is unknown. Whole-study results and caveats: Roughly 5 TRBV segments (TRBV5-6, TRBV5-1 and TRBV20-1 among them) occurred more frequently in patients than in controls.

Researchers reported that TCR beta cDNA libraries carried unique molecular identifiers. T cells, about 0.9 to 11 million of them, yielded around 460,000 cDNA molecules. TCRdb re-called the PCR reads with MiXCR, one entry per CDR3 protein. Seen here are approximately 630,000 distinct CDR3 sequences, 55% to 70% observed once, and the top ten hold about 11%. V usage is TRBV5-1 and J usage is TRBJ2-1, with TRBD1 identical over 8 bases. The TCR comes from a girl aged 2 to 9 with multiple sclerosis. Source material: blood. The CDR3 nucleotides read TGCGCCAGCAGCTCAGGGGGCGCCGACAATGAGCAGTTCTTC. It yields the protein CASSSGGADNEQFF.